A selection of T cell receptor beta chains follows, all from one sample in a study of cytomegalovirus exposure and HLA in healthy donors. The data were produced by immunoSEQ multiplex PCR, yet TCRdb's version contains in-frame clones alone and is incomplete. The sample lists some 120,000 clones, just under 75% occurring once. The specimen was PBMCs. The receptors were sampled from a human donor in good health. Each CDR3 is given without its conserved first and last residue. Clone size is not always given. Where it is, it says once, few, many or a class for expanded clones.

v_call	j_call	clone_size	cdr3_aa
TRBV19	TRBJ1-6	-	ASTRPDGRHNSPLH
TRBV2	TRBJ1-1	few	ASSPQGDTEAF
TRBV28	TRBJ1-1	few	ASSLPRGSSTEAF
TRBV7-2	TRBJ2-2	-	ASSLGFAKNTGELF
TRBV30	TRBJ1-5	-	AWSKVGGNQPQH
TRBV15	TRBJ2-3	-	ATSRDRFADTQY
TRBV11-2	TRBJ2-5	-	ASSLVTTIETQY
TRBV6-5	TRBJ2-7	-	ASSPQGFNYEQY
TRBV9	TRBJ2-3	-	ASSVLQSTDTQY
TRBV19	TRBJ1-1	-	ASIPADRGGTEAF
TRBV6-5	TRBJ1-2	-	ASTRVGRANYGYT
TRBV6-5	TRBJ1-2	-	ASSYRRGGIYGYT
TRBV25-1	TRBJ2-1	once	ASTKMGQGDNEQF
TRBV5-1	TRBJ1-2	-	ASSYDAAVGYT
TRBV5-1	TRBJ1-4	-	ASSMDTTNEKLF
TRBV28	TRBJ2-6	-	ASRTSGSGSGANVLT
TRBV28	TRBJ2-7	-	ASSLQGNHRAQY
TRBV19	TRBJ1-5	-	ASSAGQGVQPQH
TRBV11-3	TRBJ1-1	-	ASSLGGTAEAF
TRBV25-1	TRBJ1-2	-	ASTSPGGFGGYT
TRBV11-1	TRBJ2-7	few	ASSLQSHYEQY
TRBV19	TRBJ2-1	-	ASSIGAGGNEQF
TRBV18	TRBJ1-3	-	ATPRGNTIY
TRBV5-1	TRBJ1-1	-	ASSRGTANTEAF
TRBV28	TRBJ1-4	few	ASSPRKGRTTGVF
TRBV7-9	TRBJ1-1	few	ASSLTGANTEAF
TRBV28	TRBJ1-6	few	ASRPDRVPSPLH
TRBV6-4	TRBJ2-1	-	ASSDVPAGLGYNEQF
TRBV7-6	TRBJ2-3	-	ASSLGSGGGTDTQY
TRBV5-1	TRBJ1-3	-	ASRPQGTGNTIY
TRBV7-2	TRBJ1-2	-	ASSPRNRGLGGYT
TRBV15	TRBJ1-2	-	ATSRGGQGVYGYT
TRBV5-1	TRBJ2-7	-	ASSLVEGYEQY
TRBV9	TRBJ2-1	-	ASSVGGGASFEQF
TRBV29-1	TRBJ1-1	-	SVSGFRLNTEAF
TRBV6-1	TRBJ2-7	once	ATLKPQGATYEQY
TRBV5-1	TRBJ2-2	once	ASTPTGQGQTGELF
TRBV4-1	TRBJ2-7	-	ASSQETRLAGAYEQY
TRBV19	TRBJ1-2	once	ASSKTSGGVSGYT
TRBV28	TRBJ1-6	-	ASSSITGNLPLH